The 16 T cell receptor beta chains below come from one sample, sequenced in a study of blood T cell repertoires in COVID-19. Using immunoSEQ multiplex PCR, the repertoire was profiled, and TCRdb retains in-frame clones only, with some absent. The sample comprises about 430,000 clones, approximately 90% of which are singletons, and 0.9% to 1.2% rests with the top ten. The sequenced material came from PBMCs or T cells enriched from blood (not recorded which). The receptors come from a man aged 30-40 years who had recovered from COVID-19.

The V and J genes are TRBV10-2 and TRBJ1-5; no reliable D call. The CDR3 sequence is 13 residues long. With 4 bases removed from V and 6 bases from J, the gap between germline ends came to 10 bases. Germline V CDR1 and CDR2: WSHSY, SAAADI. The CDR3 DNA is TGCGCCAGCAGTGTTGAGGGCGCTCAGCCCCAGCATTTT. It encodes CASSVEGAQPQHF.

This clone was seen at least ten times. The genes are TRBV2 and TRBJ2-7; TRBD2 matches 11 bases. The CDR3 has 18 amino acids. Germline V gives CDR1 SNHLY, CDR2 FYNNEI. Germline trimming cut 5 bases from V and 4 bases from J; bases unmatched to any gene: 16. The CDR3 loop reads CASSPTTGGVAGGYEQYF. DNA for the CDR3: TGTGCCAGCAGTCCTACAACGGGGGGAGTAGCGGGAGGGTACGAGCAGTACTTC. Combining the CDR3 with reference TRBV2 and TRBJ2-7 gives the whole variable domain EPEVTQTPSHQVTQMGQEVILRCVPISNHLYFYWYRQILGQKVEFLVSFYNNEISEKSEIFDDQFSVERPDGSNFTLKIRSTKLEDSAMYFCASSPTTGGVAGGYEQYFGPGTRLTVT.

The chain is built from TRBV7-9 and TRBJ2-3; the match to TRBD1 covers 10 bases. The CDR3 sequence is 18 residues long. The V gene's germline CDR1 is SEHNR and CDR2 FQNEAQ (reference sequence). The ends lost 0 bases at V and 3 bases at J; junction bases unmatched: 9. The CDR3 DNA reads TGTGCCAGCAGCTTAGCACTCGGGACAGGGGATGTAACAGATACGCAGTATTTT. It encodes CASSLALGTGDVTDTQYF.

This chain uses TRBV27 with TRBJ1-5, with 8 bases that match TRBD1. The CDR3 covers 15 residues. The J segment lost 2 bases and the V segment lost 4 bases, leaving 4 bases of the junction unmatched. Germline V lookup: CDR1 MNHEY, CDR2 SMNVEV (reference sequence). The CDR3 DNA reads TGTGCCAGCAGTTCCACGACAGGGGGCAATCAGCCCCAGCATTTT. It yields the protein CASSSTTGGNQPQHF.

The rearrangement joins TRBV18 to TRBJ2-7; 8 bases are shared with TRBD1. CDR1 and CDR2 from the germline V gene are KGHSH and LQKENI. The CDR3 length is 15 residues. With 0 bases clipped from V and 7 bases from J, the junction kept 8 bases outside the gene matches. The CDR3 sequence is CASSPPARGLGEQYF. In DNA form, the CDR3 reads TGTGCCAGCTCACCACCGGCCAGGGGGCTAGGGGAGCAGTACTTC.

This rearrangement joins TRBV9 to TRBJ2-6; 7 bases line up with TRBD1. Germline loops: CDR1 SGDLS, CDR2 YYNGEE. The CDR3 sequence is 17 residues long. The V and J ends lost 4 bases and 0 bases, in that order; junction bases with no gene match: 7. The CDR3 reads CASSPGTATSGANVLTF. The CDR3 nucleotides are TGTGCCAGCAGCCCCGGGACAGCCACCTCTGGGGCCAACGTCCTGACTTTC.

This clone occurred a few times. This chain connects TRBV7-3 to TRBJ2-6; 8 bases line up with TRBD1. CDR1 and CDR2 (germline): SGHTA, FQGTGA. The CDR3 is made up of 17 amino acids. V gave up 4 bases and J gave up 0 bases; unmatched junction bases: 5. Here the CDR3 DNA reads TGTGCCAGCAGCTCCCGGACAGGGCCCTCTGGGGCCAACGTCCTGACTTTC. This translates into CASSSRTGPSGANVLTF.

The chain uses TRBV28 and TRBJ2-2; TRBD1 matches 10 bases. This CDR3 is 15 amino acids long. V lost 4 bases and J lost 5; bases outside the gene matches: 4. Germline assignment: CDR1 MDHEN and CDR2 SYDVKM. CDR3 coding DNA: TGTGCCAGCAGTTCCAGACAGGGGGCTACCGGGGAGCTGTTTTTT. Protein product: CASSSRQGATGELFF.

The genes are TRBV4-1 and TRBJ2-1; 12 bases match TRBD2. This CDR3 is 16 amino acids long. The ends lost 4 bases at V and 7 bases at J; junction bases unmatched: 8. CDR1 is MGHRA and CDR2 is YSYEKL in the germline V gene. The DNA for the CDR3 is TGCGCCAGCAGCCGAACCGGGACTAGCGGGCTTAATGAGCAGTTCTTC. It encodes CASSRTGTSGLNEQFF.

V gene TRBV5-1 combines with J gene TRBJ1-1; D call uncertain. The CDR3 covers 12 residues. Germline lookup yields CDR1 SGHRS and CDR2 YFSETQ. Deletions cut 1 base from V and 7 bases from J, with 8 bases between. CDR3 DNA: TGCGCCAGCAGCTTGACCAGAAGTGAAGCTTTCTTT. The encoded protein is CASSLTRSEAFF. The complete variable domain, with remaining parts taken from reference TRBV5-1 and TRBJ1-1, reads KAGVTQTPRYLIKTRGQQVTLSCSPISGHRSVSWYQQTPGQGLQFLFEYFSETQRNKGNFPGRFSGRQFSNSRSEMNVSTLELGDSALYLCASSLTRSEAFFGQGTRLTVV.

The rearrangement joins TRBV5-1 to TRBJ1-1, with 10 positions matching TRBD1. The V gene end was trimmed by 4 bases and the J gene end by 0 bases; junction bases not matched to a gene: 3. From germline, CDR1 is SGHRS and CDR2 YFSETQ. The CDR3 has 15 residues. CDR3 protein: CASSTGTGVNTEAFF. The DNA of the CDR3 is TGCGCCAGCAGCACGGGGACAGGGGTGAACACTGAAGCTTTCTTT.

The chain combines TRBV6-1 with TRBJ1-4; D is unclear. The germline gives CDR1 MNHNS, CDR2 SASEGT. The CDR3 consists of 15 residues. V was clipped by 2 bases and J by 7 bases, with 14 bases between them. As DNA, the CDR3 is TGTGCCAGCAGTGAATACGTCGCCGGTGGTGAAAAACTGTTTTTT. This codes for CASSEYVAGGEKLFF.

CDR3 loop: CASSIGQGTRYEQYF. The CDR3 region has the DNA TGTGCCAGTAGTATAGGACAGGGAACCCGCTACGAGCAGTACTTC. V and J are TRBV19 and TRBJ2-7; TRBD1 matches at 7 bases. Trimming cost V 1 base and J 3 bases; bases outside gene matches: 6. The germline CDR1 and CDR2 sequences are LNHDA and SQIVND (reference sequence). The CDR3 is made up of 15 amino acids.

The V call is TRBV18, the J call TRBJ1-1; 7 bases are shared with TRBD1. After removal of 1 base from V and 3 bases from J, the junction contained 5 bases not matched to a gene. The CDR3 covers 15 residues. The V gene's germline CDR1 is KGHSH and CDR2 LQKENI. This CDR3 is CASSPLGGGDTEAFF. Here the CDR3 DNA reads TGTGCCAGCTCACCACTAGGGGGCGGCGACACTGAAGCTTTCTTT.

Comments on this clone: The sample carries other DNA sequences with the same CDR3. The chain is built from TRBV7-2 and TRBJ2-5; a possible D gene is TRBD2 (7 bases). Trimming removed 5 bases from V and 5 bases from J, with 12 bases in between. CDR1 and CDR2 (germline): SGHTA, FQGNSA. There are 13 residues in the CDR3. The CDR3, as DNA: TGTGCCAGCAGCCTAGGCGGGGGCGAGACCCAGTACTTC. Translating gives CASSLGGGETQYF.

The CDR3 loop is CASSFGQGGSSPLHF. The CDR3 DNA reads as TGTGCCAGCAGCTTCGGACAGGGTGGAAGTTCACCCCTCCACTTT. The V gene is TRBV7-2, the J gene TRBJ1-6; TRBD1 aligns across 8 bases. The CDR3 length is 15 residues. CDR1 and CDR2 (germline): SGHTA, FQGNSA. The trim removed 3 bases at V and 9 bases at J, leaving 7 bases unmatched.